The rows below give T cell receptor beta chains drawn from one sample of a study of blood T cell repertoires in COVID-19. Produced via immunoSEQ multiplex PCR; TCRdb's table is partial and in-frame only. Here the sample spans approximately 260,000 clones, around 78% being singletons. Input material: peripheral blood. These receptors originate from a man aged 60 to 69 who had recovered from COVID-19. Both conserved end residues are part of each CDR3.

V,J,CDR3
TRBV19,TRBJ2-7,CASSVRDGSSYEQYF
TRBV6-5,TRBJ1-2,CASGIAGVGGYTF
TRBV5-4,TRBJ2-7,CASNPAGAVFEQYF
TRBV9,TRBJ2-6,CASSPQGQGGGANVLTF
TRBV12-3/TRBV12-4,TRBJ2-7,CASSLGAGDEQYF
TRBV4-1,TRBJ2-1,CASSQEGGSGRLTRWNEQFF
TRBV7-9,TRBJ1-1,CASSWGEGLAFF
TRBV7-2,TRBJ2-7,CASSLNRGNNYEQYF
TRBV13,TRBJ2-5,CASSRGETQYF
TRBV10-1,TRBJ2-2,CASTAIPGLADKIANTGELFF
TRBV27,TRBJ1-1,CASSLGPGGANTEAFF
TRBV12-3/TRBV12-4,TRBJ2-7,CASSLSGGEQYF
TRBV29-1,TRBJ2-1,CSVAGTSGTLNEQFF
TRBV19,TRBJ2-7,CASRTGDYEQYF
TRBV29-1,TRBJ2-7,CSVGSGKSSYEQYF
TRBV13,TRBJ1-2,CASSPRTDLNYGYTF
TRBV3-1/TRBV3-2,TRBJ2-5,CASSQFQGQETQYF
TRBV30,TRBJ1-1,CAWRGTGTIRAFF
TRBV7-2,TRBJ1-4,CASSLVSTGGGGEKLFF
TRBV10-3,TRBJ2-7,CAISPSGGTYEQYF
TRBV5-8,TRBJ1-6,CASSPIQGANNSPLHF
TRBV6-1,TRBJ2-5,CASSATIAGTGGGETQYF
TRBV6-5,TRBJ1-3,CASSLSPGNTIYF